These T cell receptor beta chains were read from a single sample in a study of neurological immune-mediated disorders. Via MiXCR, TCRdb re-called the 5' RACE reads, giving one row per CDR3 protein. This table holds around 130,000 distinct CDR3 sequences, roughly 3.4% found once. The sample comprised PBMCs. The receptors were gathered from a woman in her 30s with multiple sclerosis. CDR3s include the opening cysteine and the closing phenylalanine or tryptophan. The D gene is left open where the match is weak. A row's size may be missing; if present it is once, few, many or a size class.

size,J,V,D,DNA,CDR3
many,TRBJ1-5,TRBV6-2/TRBV6-3,.,TGTGCCAGCAGTTGGTCCTTAACAGGGAAATATAGCAATCAGCCCCAGCATTTT,CASSWSLTGKYSNQPQHF
many,TRBJ2-3,TRBV5-1,.,TGCGCCAGCAGCCTTGGAAACATGAGACAGACCAGCACAGATACGCAGTATTTT,CASSLGNMRQTSTDTQYF
.,TRBJ1-1,TRBV9,.,TGTGCCAGCAGCGCGGGATTCTTGAACACTGAAGCTTTCTTT,CASSAGFLNTEAFF
many,TRBJ2-7,TRBV5-1,TRBD2,TGCGCCAGCAGCCGGGACCTCACTAGCGGGGATAAGAAGCAGTACTTC,CASSRDLTSGDKKQYF
many,TRBJ2-7,TRBV29-1,.,TGCAGCGCCGGGCGGGGTACATACGAGCAGTACTTC,CSAGRGTYEQYF
many,TRBJ1-2,TRBV3-1,.,TGTGCCAGCAGCCCCCGACCCGAGCCCTACTATGGCTACACCTTC,CASSPRPEPYYGYTF
many,TRBJ2-7,TRBV7-9,.,TGTGCCAGCAGCTTAACAAAGAGGGACGGACGTTTATACGAGCAGTACTTC,CASSLTKRDGRLYEQYF
many,TRBJ2-1,TRBV20-1,.,TGCAGTGTGGAGGGCCCCCACAATGAGCAGTTCTTC,CSVEGPHNEQFF
many,TRBJ2-5,TRBV5-1,.,TGCGCCAGCAGCTTGGTAGGACTGCAAGAGACCCAGTACTTC,CASSLVGLQETQYF
many,TRBJ2-5,TRBV5-1,.,TGCGCCAGCAGCTTGGGGAACAGGCAAGAGACCCAGTACTTC,CASSLGNRQETQYF
.,TRBJ2-7,TRBV10-2,.,TGCGCCAGCAGTGAGTCAGGGGCCTACGAGCAGTACTTC,CASSESGAYEQYF
many,TRBJ2-5,TRBV12-3/TRBV12-4,.,TGTGCCAGCAGTTTATCCCACAGGGTGGAGACCCAGTACTTC,CASSLSHRVETQYF
many,TRBJ2-5,TRBV20-1,.,TGCAGTGCTCCCCAGACAGGGACTTTTGAGACCCAGTACTTC,CSAPQTGTFETQYF
many,TRBJ2-7,TRBV12-3/TRBV12-4,TRBD2,TGTGCCAGCAGTTTAGCGGGAGGGGACGAGCAGTACTTC,CASSLAGGDEQYF
.,TRBJ2-1,TRBV20-1,.,TGCAGTGCTAACGACGGAAATGAGCAGTTCTTC,CSANDGNEQFF
many,TRBJ2-5,TRBV20-1,.,TGCAGTGCTACCGGGAGCCCCAGGGACCAAGAGACCCAGTACTTC,CSATGSPRDQETQYF
many,TRBJ2-1,TRBV20-1,.,TGCAGTGCTAGATTGACAGCATCTGAGCAGTTCTTC,CSARLTASEQFF
many,TRBJ1-1,TRBV4-3,.,TGCGCCAGCAGCCAAGCAGGGGACACTGAAGCTTTCTTT,CASSQAGDTEAFF
many,TRBJ1-5,TRBV27,.,TGTGCCAGCAGTAGGGGGGCGGAGTGGCGCAGTCAGCCCCAGCATTTT,CASSRGAEWRSQPQHF
many,TRBJ1-2,TRBV20-1,.,TGCAGTGCTAGAGATACGTTCGCGGGGGTAGGGGGCTACACCTTC,CSARDTFAGVGGYTF
many,TRBJ2-5,TRBV20-1,TRBD2,TGCAGTGCTAGAGGGACTAGCGGGGTAGGAGAGACCCAGTACTTC,CSARGTSGVGETQYF
many,TRBJ1-2,TRBV9,TRBD1,TGTGCCAGCAGCGCTCCGGGACAGGGGTCCAATGGCTACACCTTC,CASSAPGQGSNGYTF
many,TRBJ1-1,TRBV5-5,.,TGTGCCAGCAGCTTCGGCAGGGCTGAAGCTTTCTTT,CASSFGRAEAFF
many,TRBJ1-1,TRBV20-1,.,TGCAGTGCTAGTGCGGACGGATGGGCCGATGAAGCTTTCTTT,CSASADGWADEAFF
many,TRBJ1-1,TRBV7-2,TRBD1,TGTGCCAGCAGCCGCCACACAGGGGGCACTGAAGCTTTCTTT,CASSRHTGGTEAFF
many,TRBJ1-1,TRBV29-1,.,TGCAGCGTGAATCACAGGGTAGATGCTTTCTTT,CSVNHRVDAFF
many,TRBJ2-7,TRBV5-1,TRBD2,TGCGCCAGCAGCTTAAGCGGGAGTACCTACGAGCAGTACTTC,CASSLSGSTYEQYF
many,TRBJ2-3,TRBV12-3/TRBV12-4,TRBD2,TGTGCCAGCAGTCCCCCGGGACTAGCGGGGGGCACAGATACGCAGTATTTT,CASSPPGLAGGTDTQYF
few,TRBJ1-1,TRBV18,TRBD1,TGTGCCAGCTCGTCGGGACAGTCAATGAACACTGAAGCTTTCTTT,CASSSGQSMNTEAFF